These T cell receptor beta chains were read from a single sample in a study of blood T cell repertoires in COVID-19. The repertoire was sequenced with immunoSEQ multiplex PCR; TCRdb's copy has only in-frame clones and lacks some. The sample lists fewer than 70,000 clones; around 86% were seen once. Material: peripheral blood. The receptors were sampled from a woman aged 60 to 75 with acute or convalescent COVID-19. Each CDR3 is given with its conserved first and last residue. D genes are given only for firm matches. Size is omitted from some rows. Given values are once, few, many or a class for expanded clones.

d_gene,abundance,v_gene,j_gene,CDR3aa,CDR3nt
.,.,TRBV30,TRBJ1-5,CAWSVRSNQPQHF,TGTGCCTGGAGTGTCCGTAGCAATCAGCCCCAGCATTTT
TRBD1,.,TRBV3-1/TRBV3-2,TRBJ1-2,CASSPTGSGYTF,TGTGCCAGCAGCCCGACAGGGTCTGGCTACACCTTC
TRBD2,.,TRBV5-1,TRBJ2-5,CASSSGLAGGGVQETQYF,TGCGCCAGCAGCTCAGGACTAGCGGGGGGTGGTGTGCAAGAGACCCAGTACTTC
TRBD1,.,TRBV7-9,TRBJ1-1,CAITDRGIQMNTEAFF,TGTGCCATTACGGACAGGGGAATACAGATGAACACTGAAGCTTTCTTT
.,once,TRBV19,TRBJ1-5,CASSSGGLHNQPQHF,TGTGCCAGTAGTAGCGGCGGGTTGCACAATCAGCCCCAGCATTTT
TRBD2,.,TRBV12-5,TRBJ2-4,CASGFGTSGTSAKNIQYF,TGTGCTAGTGGTTTCGGGACTAGCGGGACCTCAGCCAAAAACATTCAGTACTTC
TRBD1,.,TRBV5-1,TRBJ2-6,CASSKGTGGSSGANVLTF,TGCGCCAGCAGTAAGGGGACAGGGGGATCGAGCGGGGCCAACGTCCTGACTTTC
.,few,TRBV3-1/TRBV3-2,TRBJ1-1,CASSQEQLNTEAFF,TGTGCCAGCAGCCAAGAACAACTGAACACTGAAGCTTTCTTT
.,.,TRBV2,TRBJ1-2,CASSEAWMGGSYGYTF,TGTGCCAGCAGTGAAGCGTGGATGGGGGGGAGTTATGGCTACACCTTC
TRBD1,.,TRBV2,TRBJ2-1,CASRRTGLYNEQFF,TGTGCCAGCAGAAGGACAGGTCTCTACAATGAGCAGTTCTTC
TRBD2,.,TRBV5-6,TRBJ2-3,CASSLFTSTSGSTDTQYF,TGTGCCAGCAGCTTGTTCACATCGACTAGCGGGAGCACAGATACGCAGTATTTT
TRBD1,.,TRBV19,TRBJ1-5,CASTLHGQVVSNQPQHF,TGTGCCAGTACCCTTCACGGACAGGTTGTTAGCAATCAGCCCCAGCATTTT
.,.,TRBV7-2,TRBJ1-2,CASSPGFRALNGYTF,TGTGCCAGCAGCCCGGGGTTCCGGGCTCTTAATGGCTACACCTTC
.,.,TRBV3-1/TRBV3-2,TRBJ2-3,CASSLRGSSDTQYF,TGTGCCAGCAGCCTTCGGGGGAGTTCAGATACGCAGTATTTT
TRBD1,.,TRBV5-1,TRBJ1-1,CASIRDSSNTEAFF,TGCGCCAGCATCCGGGACAGTTCGAACACTGAAGCTTTCTTT
.,.,TRBV27,TRBJ1-6,CASSLVWGGNSPLHF,TGTGCCAGCAGTTTGGTCTGGGGAGGGAATTCACCCCTCCACTTT
.,.,TRBV7-2,TRBJ2-7,CASSLGGSYPSEQYF,TGTGCCAGCAGCTTAGGGGGCAGTTATCCGAGTGAGCAGTACTTC
TRBD1,.,TRBV19,TRBJ1-6,CASRGQAANNSPLHF,TGTGCCAGTAGGGGACAGGCCGCTAATAATTCACCCCTCCACTTT
.,.,TRBV4-2,TRBJ1-5,CASSQDRGSNQPQHF,TGTGCCAGCAGCCAAGATCGGGGTAGCAATCAGCCCCAGCATTTT
TRBD1,.,TRBV6-6,TRBJ1-2,CASSSGTGTFNYGYTF,TGTGCCAGCAGTTCCGGGACAGGGACTTTTAACTATGGCTACACCTTC
.,.,TRBV30,TRBJ1-1,CASKGGNTEAFF,TGTGCCTCGAAAGGGGGGAACACTGAAGCTTTCTTT
TRBD2,.,TRBV6-5,TRBJ2-7,CASSLAGDYEQYF,TGTGCCAGCTCCCTAGCGGGTGACTACGAGCAGTACTTC
.,once,TRBV18,TRBJ1-1,CASSPELGSTEAFF,TGTGCCAGCTCACCTGAGTTGGGGAGCACTGAAGCTTTCTTT
.,.,TRBV2,TRBJ2-1,CASSVPARWFF,TGTGCCAGCAGTGTGCCGGCGAGGTGGTTCTTC
TRBD1,.,TRBV15,TRBJ1-4,CATSRVTGVNEKLFF,TGTGCCACCAGCAGAGTGACAGGGGTTAATGAAAAACTGTTTTTT
TRBD2,.,TRBV30,TRBJ2-1,CAWSRGELAGGGFF,TGTGCCTGGAGTCGCGGTGAACTAGCGGGAGGGGGGTTCTTC
.,.,TRBV7-9,TRBJ1-2,CASSSQSGYQNYGYTF,TGTGCCAGCAGTTCCCAGTCGGGGTACCAGAACTATGGCTACACCTTC
.,.,TRBV2,TRBJ1-1,CASIGGARGTEAFF,TGTGCCAGCATTGGGGGGGCACGAGGCACTGAAGCTTTCTTT
.,.,TRBV24-1,TRBJ1-2,CATSDTGYGYTF,TGTGCCACCAGTGACACAGGCTATGGCTACACCTTC
TRBD1,.,TRBV27,TRBJ1-1,CASSFTGTGGSTEAFF,TGTGCCAGCAGTTTTACCGGGACAGGGGGCAGCACTGAAGCTTTCTTT
TRBD2,.,TRBV9,TRBJ2-7,CASSGGLAGNYEQYF,TGTGCCAGCAGCGGCGGACTAGCGGGAAATTACGAGCAGTACTTC
TRBD1,few,TRBV7-8,TRBJ1-2,CASSPQGGAFGGYTF,TGTGCCAGCAGTCCACAGGGGGGCGCGTTTGGTGGCTACACCTTC
TRBD1,.,TRBV6-6,TRBJ2-7,CASSYSRQGGYEQYF,TGTGCCAGCAGTTACTCGAGACAGGGGGGATACGAGCAGTACTTC
.,.,TRBV29-1,TRBJ1-1,CSVGRGTEAFF,TGCAGCGTTGGGCGGGGCACTGAAGCTTTCTTT
TRBD2,.,TRBV6-6,TRBJ2-2,CASRTLAGAHTGELFF,TGTGCCAGCAGGACTCTAGCGGGAGCACACACCGGGGAGCTGTTTTTT
.,.,TRBV24-1,TRBJ1-5,CATSDGHPSNQPQHF,TGTGCCACCAGTGACGGACATCCCAGCAATCAGCCCCAGCATTTT
TRBD1,.,TRBV11-2,TRBJ1-1,CASISGAGGFAEAFF,TGTGCCAGCATATCAGGGGCAGGGGGATTCGCTGAAGCTTTCTTT
.,.,TRBV6-6,TRBJ2-1,CASSYSRGIGNEQFF,TGTGCCAGCAGTTACTCGAGGGGGATCGGCAATGAGCAGTTCTTC
.,.,TRBV20-1,TRBJ2-7,CTAGQIYEQYF,TGCACCGCGGGACAGATATACGAGCAGTACTTC
.,.,TRBV20-1,TRBJ2-4,CSTSRRNIQYF,TGCAGTACCTCGAGGAGGAACATTCAGTACTTC
.,.,TRBV10-3,TRBJ2-3,CAISDLTDTQYF,TGTGCCATCAGTGATCTCACAGATACGCAGTATTTT